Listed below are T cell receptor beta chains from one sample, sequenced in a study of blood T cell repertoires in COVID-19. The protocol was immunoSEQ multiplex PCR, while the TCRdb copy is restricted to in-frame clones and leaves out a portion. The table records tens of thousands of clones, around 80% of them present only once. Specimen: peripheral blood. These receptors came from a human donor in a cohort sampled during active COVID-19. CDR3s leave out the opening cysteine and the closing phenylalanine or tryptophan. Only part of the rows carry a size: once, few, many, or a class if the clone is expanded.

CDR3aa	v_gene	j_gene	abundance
ASSAFSGTYNEQF	TRBV9	TRBJ2-1	.
ASSLEWSSYNEQF	TRBV5-5	TRBJ2-1	.
ASSYSPSNTDTQY	TRBV6-6	TRBJ2-3	.
ASSLFRGIEAF	TRBV11-2	TRBJ1-1	.
ASSLGGTGELF	TRBV28	TRBJ2-2	few
ASSLGGGGIYEQY	TRBV27	TRBJ2-7	.
ASCRNYGYT	TRBV19	TRBJ1-2	.
ASSLGTSGDNEQF	TRBV5-1	TRBJ2-1	.
ASSLLPRRDRPYEQY	TRBV4-2	TRBJ2-7	few
ASSPHPPSGRFVDTQY	TRBV18	TRBJ2-3	.
ASSPSQGAYY	TRBV18	TRBJ2-7	.
ASTLRWGRGKETQY	TRBV19	TRBJ2-5	.
ASSYDGGPSNEQF	TRBV5-4	TRBJ2-1	.
ASSPLGEGNTIY	TRBV3-1/TRBV3-2	TRBJ1-3	.
ASSPRLAGMETQY	TRBV11-3	TRBJ2-5	once
ASSLISVNLGNTIY	TRBV11-2	TRBJ1-3	.
ASSPRMFEQF	TRBV18	TRBJ2-1	once
ASSLGQGFSPLH	TRBV7-3	TRBJ1-6	.
ASKGLQGKIVGEKLF	TRBV19	TRBJ1-4	.
AAANFGGGFGEAF	TRBV30	TRBJ1-1	.
ASSNGGRAPYEQY	TRBV10-2	TRBJ2-7	.
ASSGPSGAYEQY	TRBV2	TRBJ2-7	few
ASSLDWAHTNYGYT	TRBV5-8	TRBJ1-2	.
ASSPPIAGPGELF	TRBV11-3	TRBJ2-2	few
AWSDRGSYEQY	TRBV30	TRBJ2-7	few
ASSLGGLAANKNIQY	TRBV7-2	TRBJ2-4	.